Below are 5 T cell receptor beta chains sequenced from a single sample in a study of PD-1 blockade in classical Hodgkin lymphoma. Measured with immunoSEQ multiplex PCR; TCRdb has only the in-frame clones, and not every one. The sample includes about 24,000 clones, less than 75% of them seen just once. Indicated time point: cycle 4 day 1 (C4D1), after six to seven weeks of nivolumab. Every patient relapsed after autologous stem cell transplantation, and brentuximab vedotin exposure varied. The sequencing here drew on peripheral blood mononuclear cells (PBMCs), taken before the fourth cycle of nivolumab. All receptors derive from a human donor with classical Hodgkin lymphoma.

This chain connects TRBV7-3 to TRBJ2-3; D possibly corresponds to TRBD1 (6 bases). The CDR3 has 12 residues. V was pared by 4 bases and J by 10 bases, with 12 bases between. Germline CDR1 reads SGHTA; CDR2 reads FQGTGA. CDR3 loop: CASSSTGSAQYF. The DNA for the CDR3 is TGTGCCAGCAGCTCTACAGGGTCAGCGCAGTATTTT.

The rearrangement links TRBV10-3 to TRBJ1-2; no definite D call. CDR1 ENHRY and CDR2 SYGVKD come from the germline V gene. V was clipped by 10 bases and J by 2 bases, with 11 bases between them. The CDR3 covers 12 residues. The CDR3 DNA follows: TGTGCCACCGTAGTATCAAACTATGGCTACACCTTC. As protein: CATVVSNYGYTF.

On this clone itself: Since the CDR3 does not end with the conserved phenylalanine or tryptophan, this likely comes from a read error. The V gene is TRBV5-1, the J gene TRBJ1-6, with a tentative D call TRBD1 (6 bases). The CDR3 runs 15 residues. Germline values: CDR1 SGHRS, CDR2 YFSETQ. The V and J ends lost 5 bases and 5 bases respectively, with 14 bases between them. The CDR3 DNA is TGCGCCAGCAGTCTAACGGGGGCGCATAATTCACCCCTCCACTCT. It codes for CASSLTGAHNSPLHS.

There are a few counts of this clone. The chain has TRBV11-3 and TRBJ1-1; D is unclear. Germline lookup yields CDR1 SGHNT and CDR2 YENEEA. Trimming removed 5 bases from V and 0 bases from J, with 16 bases in between. This CDR3 contains 16 residues. This CDR3 is CASSEPDGDMNTEAFF. The CDR3 DNA follows: TGTGCCAGCAGCGAGCCAGATGGCGACATGAACACTGAAGCTTTCTTT.

The CDR3 region has the DNA TGTGCCAGCAGTGAATTCGGGGAGTGGGTCTACAATGAGCAGTTCTTC. It yields the protein CASSEFGEWVYNEQFF. The rearrangement links TRBV6-1 to TRBJ2-1; D might be TRBD2 (5 bases). Looked up from germline, CDR1 is MNHNS and CDR2 is SASEGT. Trimming took off 2 bases at V and 3 bases at J, with 14 bases between the two ends. The CDR3 spans 16 residues.